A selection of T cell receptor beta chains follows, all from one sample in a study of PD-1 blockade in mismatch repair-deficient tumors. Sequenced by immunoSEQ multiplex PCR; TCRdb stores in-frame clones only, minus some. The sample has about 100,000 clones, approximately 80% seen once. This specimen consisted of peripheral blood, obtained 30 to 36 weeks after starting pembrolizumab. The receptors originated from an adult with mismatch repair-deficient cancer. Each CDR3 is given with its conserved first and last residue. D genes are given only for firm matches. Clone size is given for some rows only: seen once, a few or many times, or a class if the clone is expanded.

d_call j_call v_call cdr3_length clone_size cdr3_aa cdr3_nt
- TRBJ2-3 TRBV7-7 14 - CASSLVGSADTQYF TGTGCTAGCAGCCTAGTGGGGTCCGCAGATACGCAGTATTTT
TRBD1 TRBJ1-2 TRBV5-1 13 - CASSSLRDSGYTF TGCGCCAGCAGCAGCCTCCGGGACAGCGGCTACACCTTC
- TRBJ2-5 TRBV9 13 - CASSVGQKETQYF TGTGCCAGCAGCGTTGGACAGAAAGAGACCCAGTACTTC
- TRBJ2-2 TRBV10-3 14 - CAISRIQDTGELFF TGTGCCATCAGTCGTATACAGGACACCGGGGAGCTGTTTTTT
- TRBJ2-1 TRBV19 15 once CASSIGGYSYNEQFF TGTGCCAGTAGTATAGGGGGTTACTCCTACAATGAGCAGTTCTTC
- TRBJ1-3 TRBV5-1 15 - CASSIDRISGNTIYF TGCGCCAGCAGCATAGACAGGATCTCTGGAAACACCATATATTTT
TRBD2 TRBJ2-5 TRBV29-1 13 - CSLTAGGQETQYF TGCAGCCTGACCGCGGGGGGCCAAGAGACCCAGTACTTC
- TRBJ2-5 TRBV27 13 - CASSFGPGGTQYF TGTGCCAGCAGTTTTGGGCCCGGGGGGACCCAGTACTTC
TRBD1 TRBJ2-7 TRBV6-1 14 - CASRVVGQKYEQYF TGTGCCAGCAGGGTCGTGGGACAGAAGTACGAGCAGTACTTC
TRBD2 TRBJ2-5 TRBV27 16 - CASSPRGLAGQETQYF TGTGCCAGCAGCCCTAGGGGACTAGCGGGACAAGAGACCCAGTACTTC
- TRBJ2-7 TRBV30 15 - CAWNYDRFNSYEQYF TGTGCCTGGAACTACGACAGGTTTAATTCCTACGAGCAGTACTTC
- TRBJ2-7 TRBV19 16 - CASSIDRQVSSYEQYF TGTGCCAGTAGTATAGATCGACAGGTTAGCTCCTACGAGCAGTACTTC
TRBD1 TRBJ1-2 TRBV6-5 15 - CASRPGQATNYGYTF TGTGCCAGCAGACCCGGACAGGCCACTAACTATGGCTACACCTTC
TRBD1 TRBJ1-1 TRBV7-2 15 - CASSTRTGMNTEAFF TGTGCCAGCAGCACTAGGACAGGTATGAACACTGAAGCTTTCTTT
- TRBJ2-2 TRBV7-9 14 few CASRRGGETGELFF TGTGCCAGCAGACGAGGAGGGGAAACCGGGGAGCTGTTTTTT
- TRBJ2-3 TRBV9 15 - CASSPQAGSSDTQYF TGTGCCAGCAGCCCCCAGGCGGGTAGTTCAGATACGCAGTATTTT
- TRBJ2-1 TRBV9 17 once CASSSRGGGSSYNEQFF TGTGCCAGCAGCTCCAGGGGGGGCGGGAGCTCCTACAATGAGCAGTTCTTC